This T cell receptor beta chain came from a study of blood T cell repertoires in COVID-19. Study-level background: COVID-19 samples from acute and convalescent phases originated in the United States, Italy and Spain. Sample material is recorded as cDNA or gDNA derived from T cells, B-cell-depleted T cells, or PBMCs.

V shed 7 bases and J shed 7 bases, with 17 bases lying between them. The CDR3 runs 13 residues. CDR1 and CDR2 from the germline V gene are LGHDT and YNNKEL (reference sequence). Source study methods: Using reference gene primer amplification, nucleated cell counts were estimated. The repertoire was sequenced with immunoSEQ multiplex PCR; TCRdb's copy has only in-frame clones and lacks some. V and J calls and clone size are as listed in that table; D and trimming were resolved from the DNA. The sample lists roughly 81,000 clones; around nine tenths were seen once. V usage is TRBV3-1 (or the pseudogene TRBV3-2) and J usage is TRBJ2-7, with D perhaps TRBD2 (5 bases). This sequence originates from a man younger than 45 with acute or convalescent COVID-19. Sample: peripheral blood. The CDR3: CASKYRTSGEQYF. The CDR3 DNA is TGTGCCAGCAAGTACCGGACCTCGGGGGAGCAGTACTTC.